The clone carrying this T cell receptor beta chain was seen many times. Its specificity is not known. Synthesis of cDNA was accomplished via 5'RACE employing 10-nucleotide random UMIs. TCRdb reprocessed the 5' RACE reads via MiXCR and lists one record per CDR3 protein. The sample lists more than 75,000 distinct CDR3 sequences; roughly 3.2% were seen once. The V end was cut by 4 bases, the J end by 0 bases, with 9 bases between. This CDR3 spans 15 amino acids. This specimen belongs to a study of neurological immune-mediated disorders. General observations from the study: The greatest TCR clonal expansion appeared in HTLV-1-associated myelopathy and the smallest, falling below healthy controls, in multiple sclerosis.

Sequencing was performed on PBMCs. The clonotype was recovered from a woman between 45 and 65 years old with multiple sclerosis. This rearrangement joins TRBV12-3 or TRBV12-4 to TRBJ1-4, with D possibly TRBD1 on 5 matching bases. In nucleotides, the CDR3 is TGTGCCAGCAGTTCACAGGATACAACTAATGAAAAACTGTTTTTT. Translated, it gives CASSSQDTTNEKLFF.